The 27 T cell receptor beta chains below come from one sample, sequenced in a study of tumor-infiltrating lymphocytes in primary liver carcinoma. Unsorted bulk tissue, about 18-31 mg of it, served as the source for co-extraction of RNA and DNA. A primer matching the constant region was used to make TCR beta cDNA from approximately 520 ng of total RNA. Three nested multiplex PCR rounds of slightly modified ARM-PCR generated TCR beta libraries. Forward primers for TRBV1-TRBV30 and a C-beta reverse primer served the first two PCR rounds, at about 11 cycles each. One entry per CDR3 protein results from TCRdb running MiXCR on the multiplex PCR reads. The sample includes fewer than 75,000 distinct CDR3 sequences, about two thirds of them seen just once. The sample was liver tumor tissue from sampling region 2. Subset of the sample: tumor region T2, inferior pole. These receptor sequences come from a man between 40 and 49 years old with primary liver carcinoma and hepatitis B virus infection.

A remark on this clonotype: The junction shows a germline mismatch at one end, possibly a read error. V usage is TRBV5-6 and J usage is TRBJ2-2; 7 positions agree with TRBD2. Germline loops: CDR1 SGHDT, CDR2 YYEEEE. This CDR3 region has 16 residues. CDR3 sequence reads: CGSSLGRGRAAGELFF. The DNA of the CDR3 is TGTGGCAGCAGCCTCGGGCGGGGGAGAGCGGCCGGGGAGCTGTTTTTT.

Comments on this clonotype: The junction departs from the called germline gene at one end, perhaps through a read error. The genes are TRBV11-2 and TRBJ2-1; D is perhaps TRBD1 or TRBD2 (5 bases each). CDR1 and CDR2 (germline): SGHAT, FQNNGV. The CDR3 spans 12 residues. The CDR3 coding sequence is TGTGTCAGCAGCTCGACCGGGGCTGCGCAGTTCTTC. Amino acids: CVSSSTGAAQFF.

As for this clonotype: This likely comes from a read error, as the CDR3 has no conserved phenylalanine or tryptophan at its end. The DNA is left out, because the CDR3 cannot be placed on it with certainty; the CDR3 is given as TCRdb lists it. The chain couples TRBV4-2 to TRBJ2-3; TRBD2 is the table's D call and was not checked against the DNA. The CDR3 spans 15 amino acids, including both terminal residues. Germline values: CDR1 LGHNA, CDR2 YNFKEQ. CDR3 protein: CASSQDFREEDTQFL.

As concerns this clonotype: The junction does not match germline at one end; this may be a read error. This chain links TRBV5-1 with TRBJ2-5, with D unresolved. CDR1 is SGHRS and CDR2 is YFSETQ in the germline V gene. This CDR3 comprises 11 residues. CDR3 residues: CTSSLLETQYF. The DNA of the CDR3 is TGTACCAGCAGCCTGTTGGAGACCCAGTACTTC.

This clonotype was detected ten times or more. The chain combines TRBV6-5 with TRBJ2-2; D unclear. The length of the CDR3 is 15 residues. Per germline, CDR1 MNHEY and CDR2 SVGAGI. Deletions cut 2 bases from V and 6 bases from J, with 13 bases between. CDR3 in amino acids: CASSYLDERSGELFF. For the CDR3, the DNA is TGTGCCAGCAGTTACCTGGACGAGAGATCCGGGGAGCTGTTTTTT.

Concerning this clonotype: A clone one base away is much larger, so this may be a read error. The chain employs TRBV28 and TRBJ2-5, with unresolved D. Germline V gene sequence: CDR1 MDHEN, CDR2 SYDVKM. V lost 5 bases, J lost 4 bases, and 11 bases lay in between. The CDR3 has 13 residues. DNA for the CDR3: TGTGCCAGCAGTGTAGGGTCTACAGAGACCCAGTACTTC. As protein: CASSVGSTETQYF.

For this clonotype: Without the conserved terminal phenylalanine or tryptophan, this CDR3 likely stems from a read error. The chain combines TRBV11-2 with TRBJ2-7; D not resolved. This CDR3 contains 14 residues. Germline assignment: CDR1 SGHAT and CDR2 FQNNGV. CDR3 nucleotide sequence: TGTGCCAGCAGCTTAGGCTACGGCTCCTACGTGCAGTACATC. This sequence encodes CASSLGYGSYVQYI.

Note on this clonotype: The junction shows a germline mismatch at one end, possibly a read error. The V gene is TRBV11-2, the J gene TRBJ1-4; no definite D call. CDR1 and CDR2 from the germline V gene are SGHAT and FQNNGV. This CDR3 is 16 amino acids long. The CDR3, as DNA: TGTGTCAGCGCCAAGACTCCAGGAGGAACAAATGAAAATCTGTTTTTT. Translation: CVSAKTPGGTNENLFF.

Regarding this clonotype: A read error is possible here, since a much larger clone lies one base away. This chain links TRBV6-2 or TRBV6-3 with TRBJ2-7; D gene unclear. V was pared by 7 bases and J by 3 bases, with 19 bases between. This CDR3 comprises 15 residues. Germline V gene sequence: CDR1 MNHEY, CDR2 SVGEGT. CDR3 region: CASTPTDRYDYEQYF. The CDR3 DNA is TGTGCCAGCACCCCCACAGACCGATACGACTACGAGCAGTACTTC.

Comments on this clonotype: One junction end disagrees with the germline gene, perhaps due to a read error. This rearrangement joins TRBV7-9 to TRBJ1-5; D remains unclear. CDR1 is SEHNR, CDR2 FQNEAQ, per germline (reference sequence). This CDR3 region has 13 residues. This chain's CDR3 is CTRSGSITQPQHF. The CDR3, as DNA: TGTACCAGAAGCGGCAGTATCACTCAACCCCAGCATTTT.

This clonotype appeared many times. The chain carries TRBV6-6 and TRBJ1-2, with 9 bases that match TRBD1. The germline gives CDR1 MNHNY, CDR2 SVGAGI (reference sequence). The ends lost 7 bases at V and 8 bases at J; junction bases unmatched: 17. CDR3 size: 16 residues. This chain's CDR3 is CASNPGQGTSLYGYTF. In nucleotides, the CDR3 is TGTGCCAGCAACCCGGGACAGGGAACTTCTTTGTACGGCTACACCTTC.

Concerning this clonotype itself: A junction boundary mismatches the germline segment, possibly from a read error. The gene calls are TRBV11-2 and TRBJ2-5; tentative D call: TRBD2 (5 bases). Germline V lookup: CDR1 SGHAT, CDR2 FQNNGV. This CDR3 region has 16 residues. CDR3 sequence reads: CANSQTPGEGKVTQYF. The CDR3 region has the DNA TGTGCCAACAGCCAAACTCCTGGCGAGGGAAAAGTGACCCAATACTTC.

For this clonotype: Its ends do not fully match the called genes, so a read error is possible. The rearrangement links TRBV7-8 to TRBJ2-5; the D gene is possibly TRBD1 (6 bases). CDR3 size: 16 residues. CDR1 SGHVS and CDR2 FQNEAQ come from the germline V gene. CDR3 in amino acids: CANSLRGWDTQETQYF. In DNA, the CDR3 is TGTGCCAACAGCTTAAGAGGTTGGGACACTCAAGAGACCCAGTACTTC.

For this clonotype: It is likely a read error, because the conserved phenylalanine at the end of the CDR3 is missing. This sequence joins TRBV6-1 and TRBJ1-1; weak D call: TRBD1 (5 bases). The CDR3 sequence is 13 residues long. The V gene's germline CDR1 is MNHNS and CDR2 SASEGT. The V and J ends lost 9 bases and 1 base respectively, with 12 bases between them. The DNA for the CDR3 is TGTGCCAGTAAGCTCGACAGGAACACTGAAGCTTTCCTT. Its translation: CASKLDRNTEAFL.

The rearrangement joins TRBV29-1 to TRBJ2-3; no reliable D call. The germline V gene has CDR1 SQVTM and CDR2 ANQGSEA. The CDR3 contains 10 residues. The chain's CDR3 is CNVNTDTQYF. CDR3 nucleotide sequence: TGCAACGTCAACACAGATACGCAGTATTTT.

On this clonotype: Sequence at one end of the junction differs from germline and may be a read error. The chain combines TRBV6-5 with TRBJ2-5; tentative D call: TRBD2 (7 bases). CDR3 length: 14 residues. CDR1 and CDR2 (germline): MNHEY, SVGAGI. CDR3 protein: CVSNSSGGRETQYF. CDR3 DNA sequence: TGTGTCAGCAATTCCTCGGGGGGCAGAGAGACCCAGTACTTC.

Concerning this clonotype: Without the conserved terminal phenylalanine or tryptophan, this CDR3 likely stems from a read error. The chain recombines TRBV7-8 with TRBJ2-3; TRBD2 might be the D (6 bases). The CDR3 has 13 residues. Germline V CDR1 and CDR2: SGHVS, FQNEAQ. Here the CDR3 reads CVSWGVDGDTQYY. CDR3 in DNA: TGTGTCAGCTGGGGGGTGGACGGGGATACGCAGTATTAT.

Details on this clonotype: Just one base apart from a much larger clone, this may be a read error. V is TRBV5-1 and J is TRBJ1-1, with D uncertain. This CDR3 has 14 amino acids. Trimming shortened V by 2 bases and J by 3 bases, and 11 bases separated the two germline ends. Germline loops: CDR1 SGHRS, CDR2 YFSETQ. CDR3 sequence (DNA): TGCGCCAGCAGCTTCTGGACGGCGGACACTGAAGCTTTCTTT. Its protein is CASSFWTADTEAFF.

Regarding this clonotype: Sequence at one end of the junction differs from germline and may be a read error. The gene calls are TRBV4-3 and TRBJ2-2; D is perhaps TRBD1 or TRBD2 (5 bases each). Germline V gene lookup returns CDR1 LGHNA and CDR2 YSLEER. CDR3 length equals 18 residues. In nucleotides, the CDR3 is TGCGCCAGCAGTCAAACCACTAGTGGACATACGAACACCGGGGAGCCGTTTTTT. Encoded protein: CASSQTTSGHTNTGEPFF.

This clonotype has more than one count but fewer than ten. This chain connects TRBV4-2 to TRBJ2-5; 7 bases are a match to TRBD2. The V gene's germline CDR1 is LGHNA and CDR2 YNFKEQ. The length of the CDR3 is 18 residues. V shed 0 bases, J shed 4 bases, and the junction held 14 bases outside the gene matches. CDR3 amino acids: CASSQDLMGGPALETQYF. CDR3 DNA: TGTGCCAGCAGCCAAGATCTGATGGGAGGGCCGGCTTTAGAGACCCAGTACTTC.

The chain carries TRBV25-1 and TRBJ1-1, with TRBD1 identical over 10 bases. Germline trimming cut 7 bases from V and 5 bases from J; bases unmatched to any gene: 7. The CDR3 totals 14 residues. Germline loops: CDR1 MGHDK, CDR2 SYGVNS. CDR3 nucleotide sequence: TGTGCCAGCACCGGTGACAGGGGGCTAACTGAAGCTTTCTTT. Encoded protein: CASTGDRGLTEAFF.

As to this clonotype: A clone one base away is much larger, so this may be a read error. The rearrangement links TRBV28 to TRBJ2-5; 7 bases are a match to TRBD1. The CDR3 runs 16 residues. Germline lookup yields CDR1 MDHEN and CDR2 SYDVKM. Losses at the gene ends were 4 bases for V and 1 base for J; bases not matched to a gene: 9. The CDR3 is CASSSFYRQGQETQYF. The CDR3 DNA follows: TGTGCCAGCAGTTCATTCTACCGACAGGGCCAAGAGACCCAGTACTTC.

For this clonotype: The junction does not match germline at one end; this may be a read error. The CDR3 region has the DNA TGCGCCAGCAGTCAAGTTCATGGCAGGGAGCAGTACTTC. It yields the protein CASSQVHGREQYF. This chain links TRBV4-3 with TRBJ2-7; no reliable D call. CDR1 LGHNA and CDR2 YSLEER come from the germline V gene. This CDR3 contains 13 residues.

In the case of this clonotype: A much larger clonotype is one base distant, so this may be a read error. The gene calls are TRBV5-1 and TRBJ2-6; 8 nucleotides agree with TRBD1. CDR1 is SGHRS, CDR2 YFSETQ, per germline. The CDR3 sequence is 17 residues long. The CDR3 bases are TGCGCCAGCGGCTTGGTCGGACAGGGTGGTGGGGCCAACGTCCTGACTTTC. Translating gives CASGLVGQGGGANVLTF.

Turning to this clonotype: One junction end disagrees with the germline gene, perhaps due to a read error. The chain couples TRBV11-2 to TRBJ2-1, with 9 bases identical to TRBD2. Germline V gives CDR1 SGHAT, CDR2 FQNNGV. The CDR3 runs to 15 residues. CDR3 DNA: TGTGCCAGCAGCCTCGGACTAGCGAGAAACAACGAGCAGATCTTC. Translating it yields CASSLGLARNNEQIF. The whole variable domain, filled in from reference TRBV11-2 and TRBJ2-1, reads EAGVAQSPRYKIIEKRQSVAFWCNPISGHATLYWYQQILGQGPKLLIQFQNNGVVDDSQLPKDRFSAERLKGVDSTLKIQPAKLEDSAVYLCASSLGLARNNEQIFGPGTRLTVL.

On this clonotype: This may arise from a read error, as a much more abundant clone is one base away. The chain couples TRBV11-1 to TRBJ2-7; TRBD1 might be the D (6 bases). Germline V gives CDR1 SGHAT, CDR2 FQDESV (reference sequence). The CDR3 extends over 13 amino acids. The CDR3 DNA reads TGTGTCAGCAGGGAAGACAGTGGGGACAAGCAGTACTTC. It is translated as CVSREDSGDKQYF.

CDR3 coding DNA: TGCGCCAGTGTAGCGGACCGAACAGATACGCAGTATTTT. It is translated as CASVADRTDTQYF. This chain links TRBV10-2 with TRBJ2-3; D is possibly TRBD2 (6 bases). V lost 9 bases to trimming and J lost 3 bases, with 13 bases between them. CDR3 length: 13 residues. CDR1 is WSHSY, CDR2 SAAADI, per germline.